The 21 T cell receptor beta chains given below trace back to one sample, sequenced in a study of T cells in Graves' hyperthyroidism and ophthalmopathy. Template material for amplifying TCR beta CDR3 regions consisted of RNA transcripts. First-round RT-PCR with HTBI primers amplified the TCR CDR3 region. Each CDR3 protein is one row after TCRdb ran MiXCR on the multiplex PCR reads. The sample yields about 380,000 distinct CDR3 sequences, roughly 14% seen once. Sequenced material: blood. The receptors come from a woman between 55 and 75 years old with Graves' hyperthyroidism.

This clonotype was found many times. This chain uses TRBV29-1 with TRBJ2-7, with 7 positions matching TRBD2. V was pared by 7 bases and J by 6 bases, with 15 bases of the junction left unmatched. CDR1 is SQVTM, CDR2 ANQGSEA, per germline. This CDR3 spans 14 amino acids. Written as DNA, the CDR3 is TGCAGCGCCGGAAACAGACTAGCCGCATTCGAGCAGTACTTC. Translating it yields CSAGNRLAAFEQYF.

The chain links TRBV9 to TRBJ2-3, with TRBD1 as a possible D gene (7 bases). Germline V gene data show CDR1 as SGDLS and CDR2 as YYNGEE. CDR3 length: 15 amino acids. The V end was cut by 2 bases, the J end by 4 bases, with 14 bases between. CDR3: CASSVRQGGSDTQYF. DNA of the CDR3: TGTGCCAGCAGCGTCAGACAGGGAGGATCAGATACGCAGTATTTT.

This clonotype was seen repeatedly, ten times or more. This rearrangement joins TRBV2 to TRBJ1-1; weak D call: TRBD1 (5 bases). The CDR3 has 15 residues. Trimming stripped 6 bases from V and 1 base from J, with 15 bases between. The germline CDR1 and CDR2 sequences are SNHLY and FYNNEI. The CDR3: CASRGKGRWNTEAFF. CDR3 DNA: TGTGCCAGCAGGGGGAAGGGGAGGTGGAACACTGAAGCTTTCTTT.

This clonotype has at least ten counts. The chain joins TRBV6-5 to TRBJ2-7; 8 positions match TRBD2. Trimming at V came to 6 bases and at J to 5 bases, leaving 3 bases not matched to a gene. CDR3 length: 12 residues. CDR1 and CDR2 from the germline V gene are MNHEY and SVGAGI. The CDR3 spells CASSRGGDEQYF. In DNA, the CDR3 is TGTGCCAGCAGCCGGGGGGGCGACGAGCAGTACTTC.

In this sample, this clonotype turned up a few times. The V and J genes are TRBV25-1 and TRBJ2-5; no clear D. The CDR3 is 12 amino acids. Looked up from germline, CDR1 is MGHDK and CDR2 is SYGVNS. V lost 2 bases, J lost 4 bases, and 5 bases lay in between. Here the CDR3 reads CASSEIGETQYF. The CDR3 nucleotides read TGTGCCAGCAGTGAAATTGGAGAGACCCAGTACTTC.

Here the CDR3 reads CASSGSPSGGGTGELFF. In DNA form, the CDR3 reads TGTGCCAGCAGCGGATCCCCCTCAGGGGGCGGCACCGGGGAGCTGTTTTTT. The V gene is TRBV13, the J gene TRBJ2-2; TRBD1 matches at 8 bases. The CDR3 runs 17 residues. Unmatched junction bases numbered 12, after V lost 5 bases and J lost 4 bases. Per germline, CDR1 PRHDT and CDR2 FYEKMQ (reference sequence).

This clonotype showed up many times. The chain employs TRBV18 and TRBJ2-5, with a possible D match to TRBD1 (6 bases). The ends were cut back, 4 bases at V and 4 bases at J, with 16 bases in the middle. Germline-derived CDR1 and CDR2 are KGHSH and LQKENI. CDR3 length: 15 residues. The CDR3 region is CASSQVGSRGETQYF. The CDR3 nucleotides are TGTGCCAGCTCACAGGTTGGTTCCAGGGGAGAGACCCAGTACTTC.

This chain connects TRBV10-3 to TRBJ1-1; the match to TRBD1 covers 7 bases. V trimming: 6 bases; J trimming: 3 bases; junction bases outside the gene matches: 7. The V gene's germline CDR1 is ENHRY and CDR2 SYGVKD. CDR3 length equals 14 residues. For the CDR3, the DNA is TGTGCCATCAGGCCCGGGACAGAGCACACTGAAGCTTTCTTT. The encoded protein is CAIRPGTEHTEAFF.

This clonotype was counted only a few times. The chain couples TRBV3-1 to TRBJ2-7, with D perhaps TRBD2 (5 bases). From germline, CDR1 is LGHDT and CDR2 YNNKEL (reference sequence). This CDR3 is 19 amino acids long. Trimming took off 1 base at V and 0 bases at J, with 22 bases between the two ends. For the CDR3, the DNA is TGTGCCAGCAGCCAAGGGACCCGGGGATTGGCTACCTTCTCCTACGAGCAGTACTTC. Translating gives CASSQGTRGLATFSYEQYF.

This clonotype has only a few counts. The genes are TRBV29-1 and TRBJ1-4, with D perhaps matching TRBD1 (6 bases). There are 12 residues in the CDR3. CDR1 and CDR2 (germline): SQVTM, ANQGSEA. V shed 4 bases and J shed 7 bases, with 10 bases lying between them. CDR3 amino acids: CSVGQVREKLFF. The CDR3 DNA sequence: TGCAGCGTTGGACAGGTTCGTGAAAAACTGTTTTTT.

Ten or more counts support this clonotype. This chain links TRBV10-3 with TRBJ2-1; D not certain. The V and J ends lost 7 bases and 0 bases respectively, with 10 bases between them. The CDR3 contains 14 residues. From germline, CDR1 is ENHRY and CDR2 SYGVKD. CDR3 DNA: TGTGCCATCAATTCCCTCAGCTCCTACAATGAGCAGTTCTTC. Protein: CAINSLSSYNEQFF.

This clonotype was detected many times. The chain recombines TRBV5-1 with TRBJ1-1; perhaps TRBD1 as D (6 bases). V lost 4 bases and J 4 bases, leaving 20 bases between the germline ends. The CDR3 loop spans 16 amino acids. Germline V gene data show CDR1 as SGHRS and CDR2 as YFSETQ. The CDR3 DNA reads TGCGCCAGCAGCCGAACACAGGGAACTGAGGTCACTGAAGCTTTCTTT. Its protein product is CASSRTQGTEVTEAFF.

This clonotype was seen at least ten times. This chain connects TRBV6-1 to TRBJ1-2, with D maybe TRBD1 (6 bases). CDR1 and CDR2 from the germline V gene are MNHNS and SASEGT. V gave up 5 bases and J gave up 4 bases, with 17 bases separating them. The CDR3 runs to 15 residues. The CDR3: CASSPATGTFYGYTF. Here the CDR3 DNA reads TGTGCCAGCAGTCCAGCGACCGGGACATTCTATGGCTACACCTTC.

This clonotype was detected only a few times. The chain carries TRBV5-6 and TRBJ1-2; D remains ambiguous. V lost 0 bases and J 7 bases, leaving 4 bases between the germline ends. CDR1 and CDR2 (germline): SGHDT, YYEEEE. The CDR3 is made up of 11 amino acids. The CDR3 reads CASSLASGYTF. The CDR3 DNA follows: TGTGCCAGCAGCTTGGCCAGTGGCTACACCTTC.

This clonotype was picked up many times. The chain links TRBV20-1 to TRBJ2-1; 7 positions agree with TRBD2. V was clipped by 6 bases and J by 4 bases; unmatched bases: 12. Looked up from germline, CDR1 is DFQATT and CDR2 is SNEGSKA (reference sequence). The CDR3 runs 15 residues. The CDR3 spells CSAHSVVAGYNEQFF. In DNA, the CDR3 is TGCAGTGCCCATTCTGTGGTAGCGGGTTACAATGAGCAGTTCTTC.

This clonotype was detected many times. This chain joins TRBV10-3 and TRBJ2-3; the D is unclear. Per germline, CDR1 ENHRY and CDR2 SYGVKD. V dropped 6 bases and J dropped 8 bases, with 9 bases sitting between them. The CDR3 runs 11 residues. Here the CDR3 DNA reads TGTGCCATCAGCCCTTCAAGTACGCAGTATTTT. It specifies CAISPSSTQYF.

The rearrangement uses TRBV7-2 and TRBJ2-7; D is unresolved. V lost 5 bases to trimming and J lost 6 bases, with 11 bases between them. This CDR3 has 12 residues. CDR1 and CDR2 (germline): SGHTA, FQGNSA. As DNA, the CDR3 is TGTGCCAGCAGCCCACCCGTCGGCGAGCAGTACTTC. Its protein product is CASSPPVGEQYF. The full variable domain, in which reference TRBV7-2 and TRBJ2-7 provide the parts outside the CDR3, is GAGVSQSPSNKVTEKGKDVELRCDPISGHTALYWYRQSLGQGLEFLIYFQGNSAPDKSGLPSDRFSAERTGGSVSTLTIQRTQQEDSAVYLCASSPPVGEQYFGPGTRLTVT.

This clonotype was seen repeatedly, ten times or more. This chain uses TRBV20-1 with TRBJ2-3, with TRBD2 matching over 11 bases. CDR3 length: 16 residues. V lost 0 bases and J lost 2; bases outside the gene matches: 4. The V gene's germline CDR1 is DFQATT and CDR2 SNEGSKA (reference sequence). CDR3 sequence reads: CSARDLLAGDTDTQYF. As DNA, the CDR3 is TGCAGTGCTAGAGACCTACTAGCGGGAGACACAGATACGCAGTATTTT.

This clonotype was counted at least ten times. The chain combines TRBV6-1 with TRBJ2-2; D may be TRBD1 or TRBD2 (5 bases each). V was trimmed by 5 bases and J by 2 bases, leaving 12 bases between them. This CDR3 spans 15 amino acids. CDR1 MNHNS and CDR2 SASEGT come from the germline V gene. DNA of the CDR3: TGTGCCAGCAGTCCCGGGGCCTCTAACACCGGGGAGCTGTTTTTT. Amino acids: CASSPGASNTGELFF.

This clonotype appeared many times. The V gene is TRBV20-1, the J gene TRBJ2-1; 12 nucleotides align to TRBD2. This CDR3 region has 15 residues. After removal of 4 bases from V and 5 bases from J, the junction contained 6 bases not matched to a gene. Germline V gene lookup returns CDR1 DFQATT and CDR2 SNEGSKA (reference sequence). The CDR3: CSAITTSGSDNEQFF. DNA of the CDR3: TGCAGTGCTATAACGACTAGCGGGAGCGACAATGAGCAGTTCTTC.

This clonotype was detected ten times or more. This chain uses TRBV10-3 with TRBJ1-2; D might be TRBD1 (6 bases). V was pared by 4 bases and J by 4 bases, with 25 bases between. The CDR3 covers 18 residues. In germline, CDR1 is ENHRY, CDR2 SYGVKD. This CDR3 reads CAISGIRGAGQKSYGYTF. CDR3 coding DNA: TGTGCCATCAGTGGAATAAGGGGCGCGGGACAAAAAAGCTATGGCTACACCTTC.